This TCR beta chain was observed in a study of T cells after yellow fever vaccination. Looking at the study overall: Low-cell-number fractions underwent preparation using SMART-Seq v4 Ultra Low Input.

Per germline, CDR1 MNHNS and CDR2 SASEGT. This CDR3 has 16 amino acids. The J segment lost 4 bases and the V segment lost 6 bases, leaving 12 bases of the junction unmatched. This clonotype was counted a few times. The antigen is not known. Synthesis of TCR cDNA relied on 5'RACE template switching, which attached a universal primer site and UMIs. MiXCR, applied by TCRdb to the 5' RACE reads, yields one record per CDR3 protein. The sample consists of 300,000 or so distinct CDR3 sequences, roughly 8% of them appearing once. Study results and caveats: By day 5 rather than day 15, the secondary response had peaked, though it was weaker.

This clonotype was obtained from a man between 18 and 29 years old who received the YFV17D yellow fever vaccine. The sample here was PBMCs, taken about 41 days after the first yellow fever vaccination. The V call is TRBV6-1, the J call TRBJ1-5, with TRBD1 identical over 7 bases. This CDR3 is CASSRFEDRWNQPQHF. The CDR3 region has the DNA TGTGCCAGCAGCCGATTCGAGGACAGGTGGAATCAGCCCCAGCATTTT.